This T cell receptor (beta chain) was captured by sequencing in a study of blood T cell repertoires in COVID-19 (dated by TCRdb to between 2020 and 2021). In the study overall: Samples from collaborators originated in the United States, Italy and Spain and spanned both the acute and convalescent phases of COVID-19. The prospective study material was composed of cDNA or gDNA derived from T cells, B-cell-depleted T cells, or PBMCs. Subjects who had been exposed to COVID-19, were actively infected with it, or had recovered from it provided the deeply sampled blood TCRbeta repertoires that made up the dataset. The repertoires were made available in a free public database intended to serve as a resource for research on the immune response to SARS-CoV-2. Samples were obtained from the ongoing ImmuneRACE study (first 160 participants) and from over 1,000 subjects provided by 6 global collaborators. A de-identified subject ID, COVID-19 status, age in years and sex were almost always included in the sample metadata. Where available, HLA class I and class II types were obtained from metadata supplied by the sample provider rather than from assay-based typing. The investigation overall reported the following: The quantity of clinical and demographic metadata differed by source and by participant and was supplied without curation.

Participants in the prospective study were aged roughly 18 to 100 years, lived in 20 to 25 United States geographic areas, and enrolled through a virtual design. In the prospective study, cohorts were assigned on the basis of participant-reported clinical history obtained from a screening survey and a study questionnaire. Exposed participants had been in contact, within 2 weeks of entering the study, with a person who had a PCR-confirmed or clinician-diagnosed case of COVID-19. Each participant in the prospective study had whole blood, serum and a nasopharyngeal or oropharyngeal swab collected by mobile phlebotomists. Additional blood draws and questionnaires over an approximately two-month period could optionally be provided by prospective study participants. Before DNA extraction, blood samples from the prospective study were shipped at room temperature or frozen. As for this clone: Its antigen remains undetermined. No qualities accompany the bases; no much larger clone lies one base away.

The immunoSEQ Assay, a bias-controlled multiplex PCR, was used to amplify TCRbeta CDR3 regions from genomic DNA. The study's own analysis went as follows. Nucleated cell counts per sample were estimated from amplification of reference gene primers within the assay. Sequence reads were collapsed and filtered to measure the absolute abundance of every unique TCRbeta CDR3 rearrangement. For each sample, productive Simpson clonality was calculated as the square root of Simpson's diversity index across productive rearrangements. Sourced from immuneACCESS, this table was stored by TCRdb with only in-frame sequences that have V and J called. A share of the clones is absent; for the studies checked, an unresolved V gene accounts for under half, and the remainder has no known explanation. V and J calls and clone size are copied from that table; D and trimming were computed from the DNA. This sample has fewer than 250,000 clones in its table, and 83% of those were observed once. The leading ten clones occupy about 3.8% of the sample.

V gives up 4 bases and J gives up 6 bases, and the segment between their germline ends measures 18 bases. For CDR1 and CDR2, the germline V gene lists SGHTA and FQGNSA. Inclusive of the bounding cysteine and phenylalanine, the CDR3 is 15 residues long. Only the CDR3 region is kept as DNA, spanning 45 bases read in frame from base 1. The sample taken for sequencing was PBMCs or T cells enriched from blood (not recorded which). The TCR sequence derives from a woman aged 40 to 55 who had been exposed to COVID-19. The V and J segments used are TRBV7-2 and TRBJ1-1; TRBD1 could be the D gene, as 6 bases match. The nucleotide sequence reads as follows: TGTGCCAGCAGCTCAAGGGCAGGGGATGGGTCTGAAGCTTTCTTT. This sequence encodes CASSSRAGDGSEAFF.